The rows below give T cell receptor beta chains drawn from one sample of a study of beta chain features in type 1 diabetes. Sequencing was performed with immunoSEQ multiplex PCR; in TCRdb, only in-frame clones are kept and a portion is missing. The data hold about 620,000 clones, with about 14% observed a single time. Sequencing was done on a sample of naive CD4+ T cells from blood. Receptors originate from a young man in good health. The CDR3 runs from the conserved cysteine through the conserved F or W. The D gene is left open where the match is weak. Clone size is stated in some rows and not others, as once, few, many or a class when expanded.

D gene | clone size | J gene | V gene | CDR3 protein | CDR3 DNA
TRBD1 | few | TRBJ2-7 | TRBV9 | CASSDGQGFSSYEQYF | TGTGCCAGCAGCGACGGACAGGGTTTTAGTTCCTACGAGCAGTACTTC
TRBD1 | few | TRBJ2-1 | TRBV5-1 | CASSPGQSSYNEQFF | TGCGCCAGCAGCCCGGGACAGAGCTCCTACAATGAGCAGTTCTTC
- | - | TRBJ2-5 | TRBV10-3 | CATRQAGEETQYF | TGTGCCACGAGACAGGCAGGGGAAGAGACCCAGTACTTC
- | few | TRBJ1-5 | TRBV29-1 | CSVGQGGNQPQHF | TGCAGCGTTGGACAAGGTGGGAATCAGCCCCAGCATTTT
- | - | TRBJ2-1 | TRBV14 | CASSLTVYNEQFF | TGTGCCAGCAGCCTGACAGTGTACAATGAGCAGTTCTTC
- | - | TRBJ1-6 | TRBV6-5 | CASSYFGSSYNSPLHF | TGTGCCAGCAGTTACTTCGGGAGCTCCTATAATTCACCCCTCCACTTT
- | few | TRBJ2-7 | TRBV14 | CASSPLSYEQYF | TGTGCCAGCAGCCCTCTCTCCTACGAGCAGTACTTC
- | few | TRBJ2-1 | TRBV4-1 | CASSPPQSSYNEQFF | TGCGCCAGCAGCCCCCCTCAGAGCTCCTACAATGAGCAGTTCTTC
TRBD1 | - | TRBJ2-7 | TRBV18 | CASSPTTGAGEQYF | TGTGCCAGCTCACCAACGACAGGGGCAGGGGAGCAGTACTTC
TRBD1 | - | TRBJ2-7 | TRBV29-1 | CSVCWTGGSYEQYF | TGCAGCGTCTGCTGGACAGGGGGCAGTTACGAGCAGTACTTC
- | few | TRBJ2-7 | TRBV21-1 | CASSKRSPTAYEQYF | TGTGCCAGCAGCAAACGTTCTCCGACAGCCTACGAGCAGTACTTC